One and the same sample provided the 11 T cell receptor beta chains below, sequenced in a study of immune cell composition in non-small cell lung cancer. Profiling relied on immunoSEQ multiplex PCR, and the TCRdb table lists in-frame clones only, not all of them. The table records around 8,000 clones, 68% of them present only once. The sequencing input was lung tumor tissue. These receptors came from a human donor with non-small cell lung cancer.

The CDR3 sequence: CARSSWTSGRASETQYF. As DNA, the CDR3 is TGTGCCAGAAGCTCATGGACTAGCGGGAGGGCCTCCGAGACCCAGTACTTC. V is TRBV5-3 and J is TRBJ2-5; TRBD2 aligns across 15 bases. TRBV5-3 is an ORF for which the function is uncertain. V was pared by 3 bases and J by 5 bases, with 8 bases of the junction left unmatched. This CDR3 contains 17 residues.

This clone occurred a few times. The CDR3 DNA sequence: TGTGCCAGCAGCTTAGCGACGGAGACTGAAGCTTTCTTT. It yields the protein CASSLATETEAFF. V usage is TRBV7-3 and J usage is TRBJ1-1, with D uncertain. The CDR3 runs to 13 residues. In germline, CDR1 is SGHTA, CDR2 FQGTGA. V lost 2 bases to trimming and J lost 5 bases, with 9 bases between them.

The chain combines TRBV20-1 with TRBJ1-5, with unresolved D. The CDR3 has 11 amino acids. V shed 3 bases and J shed 5 bases, with 5 bases lying between them. Germline V gene data show CDR1 as DFQATT and CDR2 as SNEGSKA (reference sequence). The CDR3 DNA reads as TGCAGTGCTAGCGGTCATCAGCCCCAGCATTTT. This sequence encodes CSASGHQPQHF.

V and J are TRBV11-2 and TRBJ2-1; maybe TRBD2 (8 bases). Germline CDR1 and CDR2: SGHAT and FQNNGV. Trimming removed 3 bases at V and 5 bases at J, with 20 bases between. The CDR3 length is 17 residues. CDR3: CASSFGTAGARDNEQFF. The DNA for the CDR3 is TGTGCCAGCAGCTTCGGGACAGCGGGAGCCCGTGACAATGAGCAGTTCTTC.

The chain joins TRBV15 to TRBJ2-5, with no clear D. V dropped 0 bases and J dropped 5 bases, with 7 bases sitting between them. Germline V gene sequence: CDR1 LNHNV, CDR2 YYDKDF (reference sequence). The CDR3 consists of 13 residues. The DNA of the CDR3 is TGTGCCACCAGCAGAGATCTATGGGAGACCCAGTACTTC. This codes for CATSRDLWETQYF.

This clone appeared a single time. The chain combines TRBV19 with TRBJ1-1; D not certain. V lost 10 bases and J lost 6, with 24 bases in between. Germline V gene lookup returns CDR1 LNHDA and CDR2 SQIVND (reference sequence). The CDR3 is 15 amino acids. Here the CDR3 DNA reads TGTGCCACCGCCCTCCTGAGAGCGGGCGGCTCTGAAGCTTTCTTT. As protein: CATALLRAGGSEAFF.

The CDR3 nucleotides are TGTGCCAGCAGCCCACCAGACAGCCGAGGATACAATGAGCAGTTCTTC. This translates into CASSPPDSRGYNEQFF. The chain recombines TRBV11-2 with TRBJ2-1; a weak D match, TRBD1 (5 bases). The CDR3 consists of 16 residues. Between the trimmed V and J ends, which lost 5 bases and 4 bases, there was a span of 18 bases. Germline V CDR1 and CDR2: SGHAT, FQNNGV.

CDR3 residues: CASSRQGNPYEQYF. The CDR3 DNA reads TGCGCCAGCAGCCGTCAGGGAAACCCTTACGAGCAGTACTTC. This chain uses TRBV5-1 with TRBJ2-7; a weak D match, TRBD1 (5 bases). Trimming took off 4 bases at V and 4 bases at J, with 15 bases between the two ends. From germline, CDR1 is SGHRS and CDR2 YFSETQ. The CDR3 is 14 residues long. Together with reference TRBV5-1 and TRBJ2-7, the CDR3 gives the full variable domain: KAGVTQTPRYLIKTRGQQVTLSCSPISGHRSVSWYQQTPGQGLQFLFEYFSETQRNKGNFPGRFSGRQFSNSRSEMNVSTLELGDSALYLCASSRQGNPYEQYFGPGTRLTVT.

The rearrangement joins TRBV28 to TRBJ1-2; D may be TRBD1 (6 bases). From germline, CDR1 is MDHEN and CDR2 SYDVKM. Trimming removed 5 bases at V and 7 bases at J, with 23 bases between. The CDR3 covers 16 residues. The CDR3: CASSPGPSGGALGYTF. DNA for the CDR3: TGTGCCAGCAGTCCTGGACCCTCTGGGGGGGCGCTTGGCTACACCTTC.

This clone was seen more than once but under ten times. The chain is built from TRBV7-3 and TRBJ2-2; 9 nucleotides match TRBD1. The ends lost 6 bases at V and 4 bases at J; junction bases unmatched: 6. From germline, CDR1 is SGHTA and CDR2 FQGTGA. CDR3 size: 15 residues. CDR3 in DNA: TGTGCCAGCAGTTCACAGGGGGCTGGCACCGGGGAGCTGTTTTTT. It specifies CASSSQGAGTGELFF.

This sequence joins TRBV7-3 and TRBJ2-1, with D maybe TRBD2 (6 bases). There are 14 residues in the CDR3. V dropped 5 bases and J dropped 15 bases, with 23 bases sitting between them. Looked up from germline, CDR1 is SGHTA and CDR2 is FQGTGA. The DNA for the CDR3 is TGTGCCAGCAGCCCACTCCTGGGACTTCCAAGGAGGTTCTTC. Protein sequence: CASSPLLGLPRRFF.